A single sample is the source of the 5 T cell receptor beta chains below, sequenced in a study of post-analysis software for immune sequencing data. These TCRs' antigens remain unknown. Prepared TCR beta cDNA libraries contained unique molecular identifiers. TCRdb redid the calling of the PCR reads with MiXCR, one entry per CDR3 protein. The sample lists about half a million distinct CDR3 sequences, nearly 45% occurring once. Study findings and constraints: Roughly 5 TRBV segments were significantly more frequent in patients than in controls. TRBV5-6, TRBV5-1 and TRBV20-1 were among these segments.

The sequencing input was blood. The source of these receptors is a girl aged 10-17 years with multiple sclerosis.

The V call is TRBV20-1, the J call TRBJ1-2, with D perhaps TRBD1 (6 bases). The CDR3 covers 13 residues. Germline-derived CDR1 and CDR2 are DFQATT and SNEGSKA (reference sequence). The V end lost 0 bases, the J end lost 7 bases, and 12 bases lay between the germline ends. The CDR3 DNA follows: TGCAGTGCTAGAGAGGAACAGGGCTGTGGCTACACCTTC. As protein: CSAREEQGCGYTF.

This chain uses TRBV5-5 with TRBJ2-5, with 7 positions matching TRBD1. This CDR3 has 14 amino acids. Germline lookup yields CDR1 SGHKS and CDR2 YYEKEE (reference sequence). Losses at the gene ends were 5 bases for V and 3 bases for J; bases not matched to a gene: 7. CDR3 DNA: TGTGCCAGCAGGGCGACAGGGTCGAAAGAGACCCAGTACTTC. It translates to CASRATGSKETQYF.

This clonotype was seen at least ten times. V and J are TRBV20-1 and TRBJ2-1, with a weak D call TRBD2 (6 bases). Trimming pared 3 bases from V and 2 bases from J, leaving 14 bases between. Germline CDR1 reads DFQATT; CDR2 reads SNEGSKA (reference sequence). The CDR3 sequence is 15 residues long. The CDR3 nucleotides read TGCAGTGCTAGTGCCCTAGCGCCCACCTACAATGAGCAGTTCTTC. Protein: CSASALAPTYNEQFF.

This sequence joins TRBV5-1 and TRBJ2-7; D is uncertain. The V gene lost 0 bases and the J gene lost 1 base, with 14 bases spanning the gap. Germline-derived CDR1 and CDR2 are SGHRS and YFSETQ. This CDR3 contains 16 residues. CDR3: CASSLVPGSLSYEQYF. The CDR3 bases are TGCGCCAGCAGCTTGGTTCCCGGCTCCCTTTCCTACGAGCAGTACTTC.

The sample holds a few counts of this clonotype. This chain uses TRBV28 with TRBJ2-3, with 13 bases that match TRBD2. After removal of 6 bases from V and 5 bases from J, the junction contained 8 bases not matched to a gene. Germline loops: CDR1 MDHEN, CDR2 SYDVKM. CDR3 length: 16 residues. CDR3 DNA sequence: TGTGCCAGCAGCGCCGGGACTAGCGGGATTGGAGATACGCAGTATTTT. This encodes CASSAGTSGIGDTQYF.